This note documents a single TCR beta chain sequence. Its antigen is unidentified. TCRdb's table, derived via immunoSEQ multiplex PCR, lists solely in-frame clones and lacks some. The repertoire holds 250,000 to 350,000 clones, approximately 79% seen once, with about 5.8% in the top ten. CDR1 is SQVTM, CDR2 ANQGSEA, per germline. Trimming cost V 2 bases and J 4 bases; bases outside gene matches: 6. The CDR3 totals 15 residues. This record comes from a study of cytotoxic CD8 clonotypes in ibrutinib-treated CLL. Overall study context: Researchers reported around 10 relapsed/refractory and fewer than 16 treatment-naive patients, roughly 17 of them IGHV unmutated. Overall, roughly 25 responses were partial and 2 complete; following median about 68 months, roughly 14 patients stayed remitted and some 12 progressed. Collecting the response samples happened after a median around twelve months of treatment, with a range of 6 to 36. Whole-study results and caveats: Among the clonotypes, public ones were uncommon and contracted or held stable on treatment.

The genes are TRBV29-1 and TRBJ1-4, with 8 bases identical to TRBD1. The TCR sequence derives from a human donor with chronic lymphocytic leukemia. The sequences come from PBMCs, collected at disease progression, from a patient treated with ibrutinib. CDR3 in DNA: TGCAGCGTTGAATCAGGACAGGGTCTTAATGAAAAACTGTTTTTT. The encoded protein is CSVESGQGLNEKLFF. The variable domain in full, completed from reference TRBV29-1 and TRBJ1-4, reads SAVISQKPSRDICQRGTSLTIQCQVDSQVTMMFWYRQQPGQSLTLIATANQGSEATYESGFVIDKFPISRPNLTFSTLTVSNMSPEDSSIYLCSVESGQGLNEKLFFGSGTQLSVL.